This T cell receptor (beta chain) was captured in a study of T cell responses to AZD1222 COVID-19 vaccine. Study at large: Whether given at about 4 or about 12 weeks, second doses were pooled.

With respect to this clone: Its antigen is undetermined.

Only in-frame clones appear in the TCRdb table, and some are missing; sequencing was by immunoSEQ multiplex PCR. The table has 110,000 or so clones, 70% to 90% seen once. CDR1 and CDR2 from the germline V gene are SGHRS and YFSETQ. The CDR3 extends over 16 amino acids. V lost 5 bases to trimming and J lost 2 bases; unmatched junction nucleotides: 5. General study findings and limits: Possibly, clonal diversity was underestimated; donors were largely white British and included more females. Baseline seropositivity characterized only a handful of AZD1222 recipients. Repertoires were obtained solely post-peak T cell response.

The chain employs TRBV5-1 and TRBJ2-3; 13 bases align to TRBD2. This sample comprised peripheral blood, obtained on day 0 of AZD1222 vaccination. The origin of this receptor is an adult in good health. This chain's CDR3 is CASRRGLAGATDTQYF. The CDR3 DNA reads TGCGCCAGCAGGAGAGGACTAGCGGGGGCCACAGATACGCAGTATTTT.